The clone carrying this T cell receptor (beta chain) was detected a few times. TCRdb reprocessed the RT-PCR reads with MiXCR, giving one entry per CDR3 protein. The data contain about a million distinct CDR3 sequences, roughly 18% of them singletons. This specimen belongs to a study of patients and donors after allogeneic stem cell transplantation. Per germline, CDR1 DFQATT and CDR2 SNEGSKA (reference sequence). The V end was cut by 0 bases, the J end by 4 bases, with 15 bases between. The CDR3 contains 15 residues. The sample consisted of blood, either unsorted or a sorted T cell fraction (not recorded which). This TCR was recovered from a human donor who was either an allogeneic HSCT recipient or a stem cell or donor lymphocyte infusion donor (not recorded which). It is not recorded whose cells these are; they may come from a transplant donor. The chain is built from TRBV20-1 and TRBJ1-2, with TRBD1 as a possible D gene (6 bases). The CDR3 reads CSARDGGGGPYGYTF. The CDR3 nucleotides are TGCAGTGCTAGAGATGGCGGAGGGGGTCCCTATGGCTACACCTTC.